This paragraph covers one T cell receptor (beta chain) sequence. During active infection, Seattle patients enrolled and were then monitored through disease. Profiled with immunoSEQ multiplex PCR; TCRdb holds only in-frame clones, not every one. Seen here are approximately 320,000 clones, roughly 90% observed once, and the top ten hold around 10%. The data originate from a study of blood T cell repertoires in COVID-19. This CDR3 comprises 15 residues. Looked up from germline, CDR1 is SNHLY and CDR2 is FYNNEI. Unmatched junction bases numbered 14, after V lost 8 bases and J lost 5 bases. The TCR originated in a woman in her thirties with COVID-19, enrolled during active disease. V gene TRBV2 combines with J gene TRBJ1-2, with TRBD1 matching over 7 bases. Input material: peripheral blood. The DNA for the CDR3 is TGTGCCAGCTTGCCAATAACAGGGGCGGGGTATGGCTACACCTTC. Its translation: CASLPITGAGYGYTF.